This T cell receptor beta chain was profiled in a study of T cell responses to AZD1222 COVID-19 vaccine. V lost 0 bases to trimming and J lost 11 bases, with 21 bases between them. The CDR3 is 16 amino acids. The germline V gene encodes CDR1 MNHNY and CDR2 SVGAGI (reference sequence). Sequenced by immunoSEQ multiplex PCR; TCRdb stores in-frame clones only, minus some. The sample comprises fewer than 200,000 clones, about 90% of which are singletons, and around 5.8% rests with the top ten. V and J are TRBV6-6 and TRBJ2-3; D remains ambiguous. This TCR derives from an adult in good health. The sample was peripheral blood, taken on day 0 of AZD1222 vaccination. CDR3 protein: CASSYSSGTTLQEQYF. In nucleotides, the CDR3 is TGTGCCAGCAGTTACTCGAGTGGAACTACCTTGCAGGAGCAGTATTTT.